One and the same sample provided the 24 T cell receptor beta chains below, sequenced in a study of cytomegalovirus exposure and HLA in healthy donors. With 60 Vbeta and 13 Jbeta primers, the PCR was carried out. Assay used: immunoSEQ multiplex PCR; TCRdb lists only in-frame clones, some missing. The sample lists 100,000 to 150,000 clones, more than 75% occurring once. Sample: PBMCs. Receptor source: a man between 18 and 35 years old in good health and CMV-seronegative.

The genes are TRBV7-7 and TRBJ2-2, with D tentatively TRBD1 (7 bases). The CDR3 runs 15 residues. Germline lookup yields CDR1 SSHAT and CDR2 FNYEAQ (reference sequence). V was cut by 5 bases and J by 7 bases, with 17 bases left in between. The CDR3 region is CASSLRQGGVGELFF. Written as DNA, the CDR3 is TGTGCCAGCAGCCTTCGACAGGGAGGCGTCGGGGAGCTGTTTTTT.

The V gene is TRBV2, the J gene TRBJ2-7, with 7 bases lining up with TRBD1. With 7 bases clipped from V and 6 bases from J, the junction kept 9 bases outside the gene matches. This CDR3 has 13 amino acids. The germline V gene has CDR1 SNHLY and CDR2 FYNNEI. The CDR3 protein is CASKVTGAREQYF. CDR3 sequence (DNA): TGTGCCAGCAAGGTCACAGGGGCTCGCGAGCAGTACTTC.

This rearrangement joins TRBV5-1 to TRBJ2-7, with D tentatively TRBD2 (6 bases). This CDR3 is built from 14 residues. From germline, CDR1 is SGHRS and CDR2 YFSETQ. V was pared by 7 bases and J by 5 bases, with 19 bases between. For the CDR3, the DNA is TGCGCCAGCTTTCCCCGGGGGATCCACAACGAGCAGTACTTC. It is translated as CASFPRGIHNEQYF.

V is TRBV15 and J is TRBJ1-4, with D possibly matching TRBD1 (6 bases). The ends were cut back, 5 bases at V and 0 bases at J, with 10 bases in the middle. The CDR3 consists of 15 residues. Germline assignment: CDR1 LNHNV and CDR2 YYDKDF (reference sequence). The CDR3 reads CATSLHRATNEKLFF. DNA of the CDR3: TGTGCCACCAGCTTACACAGGGCAACTAATGAAAAACTGTTTTTT.

The rearrangement links TRBV7-9 to TRBJ1-1, with 8 bases identical to TRBD1. The CDR3 loop spans 14 amino acids. Germline V gene sequence: CDR1 SEHNR, CDR2 FQNEAQ (reference sequence). J gave up 4 bases and V 5 bases, and 6 bases lay outside the gene matches. As DNA, the CDR3 is TGTGCCAGCAGCGCCCATACAGGGGGCACTGAAGCTTTCTTT. This encodes CASSAHTGGTEAFF.

With respect to this clone: A read error is likely, as this CDR3 ends without the conserved phenylalanine or tryptophan. The rearrangement uses TRBV2 and TRBJ1-5; D not resolved. The CDR3 covers 11 residues. V lost 7 bases to trimming and J lost 9 bases, with 10 bases between them. Germline lookup yields CDR1 SNHLY and CDR2 FYNNEI. The CDR3 loop reads CASTLRGPQHL. For the CDR3, the DNA is TGTGCCAGCACCCTCAGAGGGCCCCAGCATCTT.

The chain carries TRBV5-4 and TRBJ2-1; TRBD2 matches 11 bases. Germline-derived CDR1 and CDR2 are SGHNT and YYREEE (reference sequence). The CDR3 spans 14 residues. The V segment lost 4 bases and the J segment 5 bases; nucleotides outside the gene matches: 2. CDR3 sequence reads: CASSEGLADNEQFF. The CDR3 region has the DNA TGTGCCAGCAGCGAGGGACTAGCGGACAATGAGCAGTTCTTC. Full variable domain (remainder filled in from reference TRBV5-4 and TRBJ2-1): ETGVTQSPTHLIKTRGQQVTLRCSSQSGHNTVSWYQQALGQGPQFIFQYYREEENGRGNFPPRFSGLQFPNYSSELNVNALELDDSALYLCASSEGLADNEQFFGPGTRLTVL.

In this sample, this clone turned up a few times. The gene calls are TRBV29-1 and TRBJ1-1; D ambiguous. The CDR3 extends over 16 amino acids. Germline loops: CDR1 SQVTM, CDR2 ANQGSEA. Deletions cut 3 bases from V and 6 bases from J, with 23 bases between. The CDR3 is CSVDIVRRSGSPEAFF. The CDR3 DNA follows: TGCAGCGTTGACATAGTTCGGAGAAGCGGGAGCCCTGAAGCTTTCTTT.

The chain combines TRBV2 with TRBJ2-1; the match to TRBD2 covers 10 bases. CDR1 is SNHLY, CDR2 FYNNEI, per germline. The CDR3 length is 17 residues. V lost 4 bases to trimming and J lost 5 bases; unmatched junction nucleotides: 11. The CDR3 region is CASSVYSGGLRDNEQFF. The CDR3, as DNA: TGTGCCAGCAGTGTCTATAGCGGGGGGCTAAGGGACAATGAGCAGTTCTTC.

The V call is TRBV18, the J call TRBJ2-5; D unresolved. V was pared by 2 bases and J by 4 bases, with 5 bases between. Germline CDR1 KGHSH, CDR2 LQKENI. This CDR3 region has 12 residues. The CDR3: CASSPSRETQYF. CDR3 bases: TGTGCCAGCTCACCATCTAGAGAGACCCAGTACTTC.

The genes are TRBV4-2 and TRBJ1-6; tentative D call: TRBD1 (5 bases). The CDR3 contains 15 residues. The V gene lost 0 bases and the J gene lost 7 bases, with 10 bases spanning the gap. Germline CDR1 and CDR2: LGHNA and YNFKEQ. The CDR3 loop reads CASSQDTRANSPLHF. The CDR3 DNA is TGTGCCAGCAGCCAAGACACCAGGGCCAATTCACCCCTCCACTTT.

V usage is TRBV14 and J usage is TRBJ1-1; D possibly corresponds to TRBD1 (6 bases). This CDR3 contains 15 residues. The V gene's germline CDR1 is SGHDN and CDR2 FVKESK. V lost 2 bases and J lost 0, with 10 bases in between. The CDR3 protein is CASSQRTGMNTEAFF. The CDR3 DNA follows: TGTGCCAGCAGCCAACGTACAGGGATGAACACTGAAGCTTTCTTT.

The chain employs TRBV6-5 and TRBJ1-1, with 9 bases lining up with TRBD1. The CDR3 contains 16 residues. Germline lookup yields CDR1 MNHEY and CDR2 SVGAGI. With 2 bases clipped from V and 6 bases from J, the junction kept 10 bases outside the gene matches. The chain's CDR3 is CASSYTGTGIKSEAFF. The CDR3, as DNA: TGTGCCAGCAGTTACACCGGGACAGGGATTAAGTCTGAAGCTTTCTTT.

V and J are TRBV6-5 and TRBJ1-2; no firm D call. V dropped 10 bases and J dropped 8 bases, with 20 bases sitting between them. Germline values: CDR1 MNHEY, CDR2 SVGAGI. This CDR3 contains 13 residues. The CDR3 here is CATLTREEKGYTF. The CDR3 region has the DNA TGTGCCACCCTTACACGGGAAGAAAAGGGCTACACCTTC.

The gene calls are TRBV18 and TRBJ1-1; 9 nucleotides agree with TRBD1. Trimming cost V 4 bases and J 0 bases; bases outside gene matches: 6. CDR1 KGHSH and CDR2 LQKENI come from the germline V gene. This CDR3 has 16 residues. CDR3 protein: CASSLSTGGMNTEAFF. The CDR3, as DNA: TGTGCCAGCTCACTCTCTACAGGGGGCATGAACACTGAAGCTTTCTTT.

This chain uses TRBV6-1 with TRBJ2-4; D might be TRBD1 (5 bases). Per germline, CDR1 MNHNS and CDR2 SASEGT. The CDR3 totals 15 residues. Deletions cut 2 bases from V and 0 bases from J, with 8 bases between. In nucleotides, the CDR3 is TGTGCCAGCAGTGAAACAGGCGGAGCCAAAAACATTCAGTACTTC. Its translation: CASSETGGAKNIQYF.

The V gene is TRBV5-1, the J gene TRBJ1-2, with 7 bases identical to TRBD1. After removal of 5 bases from V and 3 bases from J, the junction contained 4 bases not matched to a gene. Germline CDR1 is SGHRS and CDR2 is YFSETQ. The CDR3 consists of 13 residues. CDR3 in DNA: TGCGCCAGCAGACATGGACAGGACTATGGCTACACCTTC. Amino acid sequence: CASRHGQDYGYTF.

The V and J genes are TRBV5-4 and TRBJ2-3; 8 positions match TRBD2. Unmatched junction bases numbered 11, after V lost 4 bases and J lost 1 base. Germline CDR1 reads SGHNT; CDR2 reads YYREEE (reference sequence). The CDR3 totals 17 residues. The CDR3 region is CASSAGGGGLRTDTQYF. CDR3 in DNA: TGTGCCAGCAGCGCCGGGGGCGGGGGGCTGCGCACAGATACGCAGTATTTT.

The CDR3 DNA sequence: TGTGCCAGCAGCCACGCCAGCGGGGCAGGGAGTAATCAGCCCCAGCATTTT. It is translated as CASSHASGAGSNQPQHF. The chain carries TRBV4-2 and TRBJ1-5, with D maybe TRBD1 (5 bases). V was clipped by 3 bases and J by 4 bases, with 19 bases between them. The CDR3 extends over 17 amino acids. The germline CDR1 and CDR2 sequences are LGHNA and YNFKEQ.

The chain recombines TRBV15 with TRBJ1-1; D is uncertain. The length of the CDR3 is 17 residues. Trimming removed 3 bases at V and 1 base at J, with 18 bases between. Germline CDR1 reads LNHNV; CDR2 reads YYDKDF (reference sequence). The CDR3 region has the DNA TGTGCCACCAGCAGCCTCCGGGGAAGAGGTGGGAACACTGAAGCTTTCTTT. Its protein product is CATSSLRGRGGNTEAFF.

J is TRBJ1-2 and V is TRBV27, with 7 positions matching TRBD1. Germline-derived CDR1 and CDR2 are MNHEY and SMNVEV (reference sequence). Germline trimming cut 5 bases from V and 7 bases from J; bases unmatched to any gene: 13. This CDR3 has 15 residues. Here the CDR3 reads CASSPRNRGLSGYTF. In nucleotides, the CDR3 is TGTGCCAGCAGTCCCCGGAACAGGGGCCTTAGTGGCTACACCTTC.

The genes are TRBV9 and TRBJ1-4; 8 bases fit TRBD1. J gave up 3 bases and V 6 bases, and 13 bases lay outside the gene matches. CDR3 length: 17 residues. Germline V gene sequence: CDR1 SGDLS, CDR2 YYNGEE. The chain's CDR3 is CASTGGQGASANEKLFF. Written as DNA, the CDR3 is TGTGCCAGCACCGGGGGGCAGGGGGCTTCAGCTAATGAAAAACTGTTTTTT.

The chain recombines TRBV7-9 with TRBJ2-3; the match to TRBD2 covers 11 bases. CDR3 length equals 17 residues. Trimming cost V 1 base and J 5 bases; bases outside gene matches: 8. Germline lookup yields CDR1 SEHNR and CDR2 FQNEAQ (reference sequence). CDR3 amino acids: CASSLGRVTSGEDTQYF. The CDR3 DNA is TGTGCCAGCAGCTTAGGCAGGGTGACTAGCGGGGAAGATACGCAGTATTTT.

The chain has TRBV7-9 and TRBJ1-1; TRBD1 matches at 10 bases. This CDR3 contains 15 residues. V shed 5 bases, J shed 6 bases, and the junction held 9 bases outside the gene matches. Germline CDR1 SEHNR, CDR2 FQNEAQ (reference sequence). The CDR3 protein is CASSLNRDRGAEAFF. The CDR3, as DNA: TGTGCCAGCAGCCTTAATCGGGACAGGGGCGCTGAAGCTTTCTTT.